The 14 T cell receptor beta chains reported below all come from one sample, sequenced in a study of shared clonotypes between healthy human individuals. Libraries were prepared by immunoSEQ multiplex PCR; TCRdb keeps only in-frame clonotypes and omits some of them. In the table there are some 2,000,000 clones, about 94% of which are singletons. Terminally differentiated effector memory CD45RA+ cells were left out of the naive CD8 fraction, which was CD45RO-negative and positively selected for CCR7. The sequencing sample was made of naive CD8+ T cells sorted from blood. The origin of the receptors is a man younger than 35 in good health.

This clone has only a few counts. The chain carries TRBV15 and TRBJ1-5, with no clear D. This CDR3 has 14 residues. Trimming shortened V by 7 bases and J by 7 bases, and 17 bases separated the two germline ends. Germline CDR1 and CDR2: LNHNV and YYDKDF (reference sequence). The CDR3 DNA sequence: TGTGCCACCAACCCCGTGGGTACTAGGCAGCCCCAGCATTTT. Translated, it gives CATNPVGTRQPQHF.

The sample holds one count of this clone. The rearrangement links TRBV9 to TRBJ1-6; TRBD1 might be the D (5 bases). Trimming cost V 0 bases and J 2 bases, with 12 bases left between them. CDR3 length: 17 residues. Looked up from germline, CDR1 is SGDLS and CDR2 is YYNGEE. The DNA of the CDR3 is TGTGCCAGCAGCGTAGGGGGTCGGGGACCCTATAATTCACCCCTCCACTTT. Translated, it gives CASSVGGRGPYNSPLHF.

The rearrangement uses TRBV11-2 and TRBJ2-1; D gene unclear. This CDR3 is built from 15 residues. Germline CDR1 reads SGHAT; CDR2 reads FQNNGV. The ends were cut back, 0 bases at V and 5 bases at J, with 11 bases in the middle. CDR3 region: CASSLETGINNEQFF. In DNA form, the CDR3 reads TGTGCCAGCAGCTTAGAGACGGGCATAAACAATGAGCAGTTCTTC.

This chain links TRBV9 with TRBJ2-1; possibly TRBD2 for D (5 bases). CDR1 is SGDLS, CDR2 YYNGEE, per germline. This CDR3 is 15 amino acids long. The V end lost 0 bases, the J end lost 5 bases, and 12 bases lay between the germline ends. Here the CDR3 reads CASSVDGSGNNEQFF. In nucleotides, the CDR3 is TGTGCCAGCAGCGTAGATGGCAGCGGAAACAATGAGCAGTTCTTC.

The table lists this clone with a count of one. The CDR3 nucleotides are TGTGCCAGCAGCGGGGGACTAGCATCCAACTACGAGCAGTACTTC. Translation gives CASSGGLASNYEQYF. This sequence joins TRBV5-4 and TRBJ2-5, with 9 bases aligning to TRBD2. The end of the DNA aligns better with TRBJ2-7, so the J call may be wrong. This CDR3 has 15 residues. The germline gives CDR1 SGHNT, CDR2 YYREEE (reference sequence).

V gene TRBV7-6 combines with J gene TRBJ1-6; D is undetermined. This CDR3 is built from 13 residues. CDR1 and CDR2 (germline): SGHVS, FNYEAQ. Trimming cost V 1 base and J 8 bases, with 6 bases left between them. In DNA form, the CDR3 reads TGTGCCAGCAGCTTAGAAGGTGATTCACCCCTCCACTTT. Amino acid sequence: CASSLEGDSPLHF.

CDR3 bases: TGCGCCAGCAGCTTGGAACAGGGTCCCCTCTCCTACGAGCAGTACTTC. Encoded protein: CASSLEQGPLSYEQYF. This sequence joins TRBV5-1 and TRBJ2-7; TRBD1 might be the D (6 bases). The CDR3 has 16 residues. Per the germline V gene, CDR1 is SGHRS and CDR2 is YFSETQ. The V gene lost 0 bases and the J gene lost 0 bases, with 13 bases spanning the gap.

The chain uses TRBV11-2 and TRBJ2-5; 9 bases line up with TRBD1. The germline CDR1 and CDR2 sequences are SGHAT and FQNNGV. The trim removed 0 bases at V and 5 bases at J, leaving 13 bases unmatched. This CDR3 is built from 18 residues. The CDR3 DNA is TGTGCCAGCAGCTTAGAGTGGGGGACAGGGCAAATGAGTGAGACCCAGTACTTC. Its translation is CASSLEWGTGQMSETQYF.

The CDR3 DNA sequence: TGTGCCAGCAGTCCCCGGGTTTCGACTAGCGGGACGAGAGCGACCCAGTACTTC. This sequence encodes CASSPRVSTSGTRATQYF. V and J are TRBV27 and TRBJ2-5; 11 nucleotides match TRBD2. The CDR3 runs to 18 residues. The J segment lost 7 bases and the V segment lost 5 bases, leaving 18 bases of the junction unmatched. Germline V CDR1 and CDR2: MNHEY, SMNVEV (reference sequence).

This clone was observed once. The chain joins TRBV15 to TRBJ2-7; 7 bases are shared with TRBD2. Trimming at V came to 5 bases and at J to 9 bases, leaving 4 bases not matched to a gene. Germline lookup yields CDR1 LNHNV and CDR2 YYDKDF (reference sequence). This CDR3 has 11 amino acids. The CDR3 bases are TGTGCCACCAGCGAAGGGAGGGGGCAGTACTTC. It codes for CATSEGRGQYF.

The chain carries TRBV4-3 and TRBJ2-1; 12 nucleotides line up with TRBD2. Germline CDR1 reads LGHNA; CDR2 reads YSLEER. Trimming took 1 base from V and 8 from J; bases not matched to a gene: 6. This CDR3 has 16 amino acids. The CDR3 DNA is TGCGCCAGCAGCCAAGTCATACTAGCGGGAGGAGATGAGCAGTTCTTC. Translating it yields CASSQVILAGGDEQFF.

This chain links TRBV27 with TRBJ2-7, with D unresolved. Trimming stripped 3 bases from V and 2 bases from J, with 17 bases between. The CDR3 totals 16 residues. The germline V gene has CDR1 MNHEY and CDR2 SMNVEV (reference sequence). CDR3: CASSFFAGYNAYEQYF. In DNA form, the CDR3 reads TGTGCCAGCAGTTTCTTCGCAGGTTACAATGCCTACGAGCAGTACTTC.

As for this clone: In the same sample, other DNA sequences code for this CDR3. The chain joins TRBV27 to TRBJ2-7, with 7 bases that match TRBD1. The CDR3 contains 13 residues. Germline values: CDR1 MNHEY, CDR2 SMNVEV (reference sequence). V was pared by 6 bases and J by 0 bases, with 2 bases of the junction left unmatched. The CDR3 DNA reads TGTGCCAGCAGGTACAGGGGCTCCTACGAGCAGTACTTC. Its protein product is CASRYRGSYEQYF.

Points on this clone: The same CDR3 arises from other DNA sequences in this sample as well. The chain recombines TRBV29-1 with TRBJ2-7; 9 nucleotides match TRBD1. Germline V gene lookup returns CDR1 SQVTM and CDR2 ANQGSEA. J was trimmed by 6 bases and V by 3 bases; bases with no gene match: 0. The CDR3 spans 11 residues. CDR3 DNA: TGCAGCGTTGAGGACAGGGGCGAGCAGTACTTC. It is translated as CSVEDRGEQYF.